Listed here are 9 T cell receptor beta chains from one sample, sequenced in a study of blood T cell repertoires in COVID-19. Profiling relied on immunoSEQ multiplex PCR, and the TCRdb table lists in-frame clones only, not all of them. The table shows around 94,000 clones, with roughly 92% occurring only once. Specimen: peripheral blood. The receptors stem from a woman between 50 and 59 years old with COVID-19, enrolled during active disease.

This chain joins TRBV19 and TRBJ1-2, with TRBD1 as a possible D gene (6 bases). The V gene lost 3 bases and the J gene lost 14 bases, with 22 bases spanning the gap. CDR1 is LNHDA and CDR2 is SQIVND in the germline V gene (reference sequence). This CDR3 is built from 14 residues. As DNA, the CDR3 is TGTGCCAGTAGTATTCGACAGGAAAGGGGTACCTCTACCTTC. Translating gives CASSIRQERGTSTF.

This clone was seen only a few times. This chain connects TRBV19 to TRBJ1-2; 7 positions agree with TRBD1. The trim removed 3 bases at V and 6 bases at J, leaving 7 bases unmatched. The germline gives CDR1 LNHDA, CDR2 SQIVND (reference sequence). The CDR3 loop spans 14 amino acids. The CDR3 spells CASSIMRGRDGYTF. The CDR3 bases are TGTGCCAGTAGTATTATGAGGGGGCGAGATGGCTACACCTTC.

The J gene is TRBJ1-2, the V gene TRBV6-5, with D maybe TRBD1 (5 bases). CDR1 and CDR2 from the germline V gene are MNHEY and SVGAGI. V gave up 2 bases and J gave up 6 bases, with 13 bases separating them. CDR3 length: 14 residues. CDR3 residues: CASSYGREGNGYTF. As DNA, the CDR3 is TGTGCCAGCAGTTACGGCAGGGAGGGGAATGGCTACACCTTC.

This clone was detected only a few times. The chain is built from TRBV3-1 (or the pseudogene TRBV3-2) and TRBJ1-2, with D possibly matching TRBD1 (6 bases). Per germline, CDR1 LGHDT and CDR2 YNNKEL (reference sequence). The CDR3 is made up of 13 amino acids. The V end lost 5 bases, the J end lost 6 bases, and 13 bases lay between the germline ends. CDR3 in DNA: TGTGCCAGCAGCTTAACAGGGAGTCATGGCTACACCTTC. Protein: CASSLTGSHGYTF.

This chain connects TRBV10-1 to TRBJ2-3, with D tentatively TRBD1 (6 bases). The CDR3 is made up of 17 amino acids. The germline V gene has CDR1 WNHNN and CDR2 SYGVQD (reference sequence). Trimming removed 1 base at V and 0 bases at J, with 14 bases between. As DNA, the CDR3 is TGCGCCAGCAGTGAGTTCCCTGGGGACATTAGCACAGATACGCAGTATTTT. Protein sequence: CASSEFPGDISTDTQYF.

The rearrangement uses TRBV7-9 and TRBJ1-2; 7 bases line up with TRBD1. Per germline, CDR1 SEHNR and CDR2 FQNEAQ (reference sequence). The CDR3 sequence is 14 residues long. The ends lost 4 bases at V and 4 bases at J; junction bases unmatched: 6. CDR3 sequence (DNA): TGTGCCAGCAGCTCCGGGACAGACTTCTATGGCTACACCTTC. Translating gives CASSSGTDFYGYTF. Together with reference TRBV7-9 and TRBJ1-2, the CDR3 gives the full variable domain: DTGVSQNPRHKITKRGQNVTFRCDPISEHNRLYWYRQTLGQGPEFLTYFQNEAQLEKSRLLSDRFSAERPKGSFSTLEIQRTEQGDSAMYLCASSSGTDFYGYTFGSGTRLTVV.

The V gene is TRBV12-3 or TRBV12-4, the J gene TRBJ1-2; the D is unclear. The CDR3 runs 13 residues. The V and J ends lost 6 bases and 5 bases respectively, with 13 bases between them. CDR3 coding DNA: TGTGCCAGCAGCTCCGGGGTTCTTTATGGCTACACCTTC. Amino acids: CASSSGVLYGYTF.

The V and J genes are TRBV5-1 and TRBJ1-2; D is ambiguous. Germline-derived CDR1 and CDR2 are SGHRS and YFSETQ. The CDR3 loop spans 14 amino acids. V was trimmed by 3 bases and J by 0 bases, leaving 9 bases between them. CDR3 sequence (DNA): TGCGCCAGCAGCTCCGGACTGACTAACTATGGCTACACCTTC. Its protein product is CASSSGLTNYGYTF.

This clone was detected only once. The chain employs TRBV5-3 and TRBJ2-4; D might be TRBD1 (5 bases). TRBV5-3 is identified as an open reading frame with a role that is uncertain. The CDR3 spans 20 residues. V was cut by 2 bases and J by 0 bases, with 24 bases left in between. CDR3 loop: CARSFHRLVDGPLAKNIQYF. In DNA, the CDR3 is TGTGCCAGAAGCTTCCACAGGTTGGTGGACGGGCCCTTAGCCAAAAACATTCAGTACTTC.